This TCR beta chain was recorded in a study of blood T cell repertoires in COVID-19. The overall study: Sample material is recorded as cDNA or gDNA derived from T cells, B-cell-depleted T cells, or PBMCs.

This clone was picked up a small number of times. TCRdb's copy holds only in-frame clones and misses some; the assay was immunoSEQ multiplex PCR. The sample has 95,000 to 150,000 clones; around 84% are singletons. This CDR3 comprises 13 residues. Per germline, CDR1 MNHEY and CDR2 SMNVEV (reference sequence). Trimming removed 4 bases from V and 2 bases from J, with 9 bases in between. Specimen: PBMCs or T cells enriched from blood (not recorded which). This chain joins TRBV27 and TRBJ2-7; D not certain. The TCR was taken from a woman in her 30s who had recovered from COVID-19. The CDR3 sequence is CASSSPPAYEQYF. DNA for the CDR3: TGTGCCAGCAGTTCCCCCCCCGCCTACGAGCAGTACTTC.